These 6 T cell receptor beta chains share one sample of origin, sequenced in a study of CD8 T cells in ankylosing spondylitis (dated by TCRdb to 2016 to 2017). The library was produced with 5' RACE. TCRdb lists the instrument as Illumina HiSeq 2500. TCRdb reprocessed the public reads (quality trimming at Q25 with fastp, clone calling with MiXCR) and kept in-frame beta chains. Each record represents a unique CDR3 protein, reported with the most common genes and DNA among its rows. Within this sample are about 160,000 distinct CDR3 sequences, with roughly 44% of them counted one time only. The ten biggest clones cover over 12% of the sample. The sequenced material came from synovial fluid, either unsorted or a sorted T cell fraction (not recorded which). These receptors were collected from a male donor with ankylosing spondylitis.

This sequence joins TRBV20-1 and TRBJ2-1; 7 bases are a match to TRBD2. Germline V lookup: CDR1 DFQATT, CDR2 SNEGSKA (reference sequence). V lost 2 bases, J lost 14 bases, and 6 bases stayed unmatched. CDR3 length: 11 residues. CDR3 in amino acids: CSARFKAGEFF. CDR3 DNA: TGCAGTGCTAGATTCAAGGCGGGGGAGTTCTTC.

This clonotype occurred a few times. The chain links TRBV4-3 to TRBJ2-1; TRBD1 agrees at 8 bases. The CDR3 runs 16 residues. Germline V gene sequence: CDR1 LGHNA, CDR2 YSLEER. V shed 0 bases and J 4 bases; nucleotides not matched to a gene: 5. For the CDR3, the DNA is TGCGCCAGCAGCCAAGATCACAGGGGGTCGTACAATGAGCAGTTCTTC. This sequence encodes CASSQDHRGSYNEQFF.

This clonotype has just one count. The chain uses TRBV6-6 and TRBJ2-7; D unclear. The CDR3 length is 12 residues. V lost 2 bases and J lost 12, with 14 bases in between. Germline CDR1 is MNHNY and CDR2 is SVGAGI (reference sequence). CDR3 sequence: CASSYPRFRRYF. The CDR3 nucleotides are TGTGCCAGCAGTTACCCTCGTTTCAGGCGGTACTTC.

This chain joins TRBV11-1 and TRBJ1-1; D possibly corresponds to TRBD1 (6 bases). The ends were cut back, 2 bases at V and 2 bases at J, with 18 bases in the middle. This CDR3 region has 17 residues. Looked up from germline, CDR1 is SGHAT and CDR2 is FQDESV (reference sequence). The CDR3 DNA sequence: TGTGCCAGCAGCTTAAATACTCTGGGACACGGAAACACTGAAGCTTTCTTT. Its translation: CASSLNTLGHGNTEAFF. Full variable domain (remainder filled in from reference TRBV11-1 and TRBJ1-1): EAEVAQSPRYKITEKSQAVAFWCDPISGHATLYWYRQILGQGPELLVQFQDESVVDDSQLPKDRFSAERLKGVDSTLKIQPAELGDSAMYLCASSLNTLGHGNTEAFFGQGTRLTVV.

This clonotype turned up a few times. CDR3 bases: TGTGCCAGCAGCTCCGGGACAGGGGAAGACAATGAGCAGTTCTTC. Translated: CASSSGTGEDNEQFF. The genes are TRBV7-8 and TRBJ2-1; 10 nucleotides line up with TRBD1. CDR1 and CDR2 from the germline V gene are SGHVS and FQNEAQ. J lost 5 bases, V lost 4 bases, and 5 bases had no gene match. This CDR3 has 15 residues.

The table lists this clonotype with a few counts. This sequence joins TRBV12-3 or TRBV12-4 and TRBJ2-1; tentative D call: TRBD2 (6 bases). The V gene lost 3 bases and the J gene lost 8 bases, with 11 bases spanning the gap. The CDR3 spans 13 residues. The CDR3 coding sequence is TGTGCCAGCAGTTTTGGAGGGTACCATGAGCAGTTCTTC. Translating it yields CASSFGGYHEQFF.